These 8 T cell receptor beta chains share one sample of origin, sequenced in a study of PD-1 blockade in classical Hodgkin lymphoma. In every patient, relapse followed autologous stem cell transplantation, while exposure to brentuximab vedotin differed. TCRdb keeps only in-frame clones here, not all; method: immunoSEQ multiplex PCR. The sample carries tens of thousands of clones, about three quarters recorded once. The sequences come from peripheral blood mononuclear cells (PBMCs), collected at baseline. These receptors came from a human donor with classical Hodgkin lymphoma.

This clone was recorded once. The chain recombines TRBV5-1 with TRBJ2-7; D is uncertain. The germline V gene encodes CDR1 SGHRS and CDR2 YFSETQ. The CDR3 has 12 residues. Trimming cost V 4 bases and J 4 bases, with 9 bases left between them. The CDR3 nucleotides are TGCGCCAGCAGCCAGGATGTGTACGAGCAGTACTTC. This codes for CASSQDVYEQYF.

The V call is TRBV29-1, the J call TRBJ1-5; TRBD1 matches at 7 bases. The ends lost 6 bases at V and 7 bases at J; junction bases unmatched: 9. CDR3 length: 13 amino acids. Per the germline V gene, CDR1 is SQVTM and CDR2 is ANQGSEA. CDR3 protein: CSVGGDSGQPQHF. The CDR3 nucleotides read TGCAGCGTGGGCGGGGACAGCGGACAGCCCCAGCATTTT.

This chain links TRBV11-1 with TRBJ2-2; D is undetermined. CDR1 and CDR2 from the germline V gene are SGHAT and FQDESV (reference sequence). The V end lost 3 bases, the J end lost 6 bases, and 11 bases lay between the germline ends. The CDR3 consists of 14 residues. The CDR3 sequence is CASSFRLAAGELFF. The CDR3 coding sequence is TGTGCCAGCAGCTTCCGTCTCGCGGCCGGGGAGCTGTTTTTT.

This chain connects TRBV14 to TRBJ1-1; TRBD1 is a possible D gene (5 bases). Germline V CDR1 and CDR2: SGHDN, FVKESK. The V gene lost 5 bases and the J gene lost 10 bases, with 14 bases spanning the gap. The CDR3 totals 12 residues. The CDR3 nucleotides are TGTGCCAGCAGCGCCCTGGGGGGAGCAGCTTTCTTT. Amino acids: CASSALGGAAFF.

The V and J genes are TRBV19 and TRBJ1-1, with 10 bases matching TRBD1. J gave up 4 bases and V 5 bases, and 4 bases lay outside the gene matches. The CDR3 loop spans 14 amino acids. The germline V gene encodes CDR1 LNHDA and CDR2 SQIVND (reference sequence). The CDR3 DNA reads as TGTGCCAGTAGTCGACAGGGGGCGATCACTGAAGCTTTCTTT. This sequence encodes CASSRQGAITEAFF.

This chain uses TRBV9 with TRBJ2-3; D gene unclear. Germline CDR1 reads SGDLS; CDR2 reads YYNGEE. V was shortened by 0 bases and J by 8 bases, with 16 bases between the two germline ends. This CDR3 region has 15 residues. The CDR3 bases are TGTGCCAGCAGCGTAGAGGACGGGTCTTATAGTACGCAGTATTTT. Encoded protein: CASSVEDGSYSTQYF.

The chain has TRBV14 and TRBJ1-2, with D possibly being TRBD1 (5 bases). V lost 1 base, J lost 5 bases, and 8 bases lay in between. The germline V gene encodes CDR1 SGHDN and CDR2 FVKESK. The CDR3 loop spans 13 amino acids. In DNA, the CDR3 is TGTGCCAGCAGCCAAGGCAGGGAGTATGGCTACACCTTC. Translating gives CASSQGREYGYTF.

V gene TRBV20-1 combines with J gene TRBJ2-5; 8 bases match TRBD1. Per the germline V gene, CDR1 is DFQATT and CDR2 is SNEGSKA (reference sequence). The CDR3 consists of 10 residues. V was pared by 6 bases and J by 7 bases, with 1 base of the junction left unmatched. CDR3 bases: TGCAGTGCAGACAGGGGGACCCAGTACTTC. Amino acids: CSADRGTQYF.